The 11 T cell receptor beta chains reported below all come from one sample, sequenced in a study of blood T cell repertoires in COVID-19 (dated by TCRdb to the early 2020s). Library method: the immunoSEQ multiplex PCR assay. The table comes from immuneACCESS by way of TCRdb, which keeps in-frame sequences with V and J called. Part of the clones is missing from these tables; in studies checked, under half for an unresolved V gene and the rest for unknown reasons. This sample is represented by fewer than 400,000 clones; approximately 83% of them were singletons. 2.2% of the sample is taken by the ten largest. The sample consisted of PBMCs or T cells enriched from blood (not recorded which). These TCRs come from a man aged 25 to 40 who had recovered from COVID-19.

V gene TRBV4-1 combines with J gene TRBJ2-7; D not certain. The CDR3 sequence is 15 residues long. V was shortened by 0 bases and J by 2 bases, with 11 bases between the two germline ends. The germline V gene has CDR1 MGHRA and CDR2 YSYEKL. CDR3 sequence (DNA): TGCGCCAGCAGCCAAGATCCAGGCAGAACCTACGAGCAGTACTTC. This codes for CASSQDPGRTYEQYF.

The rearrangement links TRBV27 to TRBJ2-3; 11 bases are a match to TRBD2. The CDR3 has 16 residues. From germline, CDR1 is MNHEY and CDR2 SMNVEV (reference sequence). The V and J ends lost 5 bases and 1 base, in that order; junction bases with no gene match: 5. DNA of the CDR3: TGTGCCAGCAGTGCCAAGACTAGCGGGGGCACAGATACGCAGTATTTT. Encoded protein: CASSAKTSGGTDTQYF.

The rearrangement uses TRBV7-9 and TRBJ2-2; TRBD1 is a possible D gene (6 bases). The CDR3 totals 15 residues. V shed 1 base and J shed 4 bases, with 10 bases lying between them. CDR1 and CDR2 (germline): SEHNR, FQNEAQ (reference sequence). The CDR3 DNA follows: TGTGCCAGCAGCTTAGGACAGGTGATCACCGGGGAGCTGTTTTTT. Its translation is CASSLGQVITGELFF.

The table lists this clone with many counts. V gene TRBV4-1 combines with J gene TRBJ2-3; 14 nucleotides align to TRBD2. CDR1 is MGHRA and CDR2 is YSYEKL in the germline V gene. The CDR3 extends over 15 amino acids. Trimming at V came to 4 bases and at J to 7 bases, leaving 4 bases not matched to a gene. The DNA for the CDR3 is TGCGCCAGCAGCCCGACTAGCGGGGGGGCCCATACGCAGTATTTT. Encoded protein: CASSPTSGGAHTQYF.

The chain carries TRBV5-4 and TRBJ2-2; weak D call: TRBD1 (6 bases). This CDR3 has 16 amino acids. V lost 0 bases, J lost 3 bases, and 12 bases lay in between. Germline lookup yields CDR1 SGHNT and CDR2 YYREEE (reference sequence). CDR3 amino acids: CASSLGQGTHTGELFF. CDR3 bases: TGTGCCAGCAGCTTGGGCCAGGGGACCCACACCGGGGAGCTGTTTTTT.

V usage is TRBV27 and J usage is TRBJ1-2, with 8 positions matching TRBD1. The V segment lost 3 bases and the J segment 4 bases; nucleotides outside the gene matches: 7. The CDR3 sequence is 15 residues long. Germline assignment: CDR1 MNHEY and CDR2 SMNVEV (reference sequence). CDR3 protein: CASSLARTGPYGYTF. The CDR3 DNA is TGTGCCAGCAGTTTGGCCCGGACAGGGCCCTATGGCTACACCTTC.

V is TRBV6-5 and J is TRBJ1-1, with a possible D match to TRBD1 (6 bases). Germline V lookup: CDR1 MNHEY, CDR2 SVGAGI. The CDR3 consists of 14 residues. Deletions cut 4 bases from V and 8 bases from J, with 17 bases between. Written as DNA, the CDR3 is TGTGCCAGCAGTTCCGGGACATCGCGGGGGGAAGCTTTCTTT. The encoded protein is CASSSGTSRGEAFF.

The chain employs TRBV5-1 and TRBJ1-1, with 10 bases identical to TRBD1. The V and J ends lost 3 bases and 4 bases, in that order; junction bases with no gene match: 3. From germline, CDR1 is SGHRS and CDR2 YFSETQ. There are 14 residues in the CDR3. DNA for the CDR3: TGCGCCAGCAGCTCGACAGGGGGCTTCACTGAAGCTTTCTTT. It encodes CASSSTGGFTEAFF. Looking up the rest from reference TRBV5-1 and TRBJ1-1 gives the full variable domain: KAGVTQTPRYLIKTRGQQVTLSCSPISGHRSVSWYQQTPGQGLQFLFEYFSETQRNKGNFPGRFSGRQFSNSRSEMNVSTLELGDSALYLCASSSTGGFTEAFFGQGTRLTVV.

This clone was seen a handful of times. This chain connects TRBV9 to TRBJ2-2, with TRBD1 identical over 10 bases. This CDR3 is 18 amino acids long. CDR1 and CDR2 from the germline V gene are SGDLS and YYNGEE. V was clipped by 3 bases and J by 0 bases; unmatched bases: 8. The CDR3 nucleotides are TGTGCCAGCAGCGGAACACTCGGACAGGGGGCGAACACCGGGGAGCTGTTTTTT. Its protein is CASSGTLGQGANTGELFF.

The V call is TRBV5-6, the J call TRBJ1-2; D uncertain. With 1 base removed from V and 8 bases from J, the gap between germline ends came to 9 bases. The germline V gene encodes CDR1 SGHDT and CDR2 YYEEEE. CDR3 length: 12 amino acids. The CDR3 reads CASSLRTGGYTF. For the CDR3, the DNA is TGTGCCAGCAGCTTGAGGACGGGAGGCTACACCTTC.

V is TRBV12-5 and J is TRBJ2-2, with D possibly matching TRBD1 (5 bases). Trimming took off 0 bases at V and 4 bases at J, with 9 bases between the two ends. This CDR3 has 15 amino acids. Germline assignment: CDR1 LGHNT and CDR2 FRNRAP. The CDR3 protein is CASGLVRQFTGELFF. The CDR3 DNA is TGTGCTAGTGGTTTGGTACGACAGTTCACCGGGGAGCTGTTTTTT.